What follows are 5 T cell receptor beta chains derived from one specimen sequenced in a study of tumor-infiltrating lymphocytes in primary liver carcinoma. Starting material of 400 to 600 ng total RNA yielded TCR beta cDNA via a constant-region primer. Libraries covering TCR beta were generated through three nested multiplex PCR rounds (using a slightly modified ARM-PCR). The two initial PCR rounds, about 9 cycles each, used TRBV1-TRBV30 forward and C-beta reverse primers. TCRdb fed the multiplex PCR reads into MiXCR, producing one record per CDR3 protein. The table shows approximately 53,000 distinct CDR3 sequences, with around 77% occurring only once. Co-extraction of both nucleic acids (RNA and DNA) used about 19-33 mg of unsorted bulk tissue. The sequencing input was liver tumor tissue from sampling region 5. As for subset: tumor region T5, tumor centre. Every receptor here comes from a man aged 40-49 years with primary liver carcinoma and hepatitis B virus infection.

A note on this clonotype: At one boundary the junction diverges from the germline segment, which might be a read error. V and J are TRBV10-2 and TRBJ1-6; D call uncertain. The germline CDR1 and CDR2 sequences are WSHSY and SAAADI. The CDR3 contains 14 residues. Here the CDR3 DNA reads TGCGCCAGCAGTGAGTCCATGGTTAATTCACACCTCCACTTT. It codes for CASSESMVNSHLHF.

About this clonotype: A junction boundary mismatches the germline segment, possibly from a read error. CDR3 protein: CASSSGTGAQNEQFF. CDR3 in DNA: TGTGCCAGCAGCTCCGGGACAGGGGCGCAGAATGAACAGTTCTTC. The chain joins TRBV7-3 to TRBJ2-1; 10 nucleotides agree with TRBD1. CDR3 length equals 15 residues. CDR1 is SGHTA and CDR2 is FQGTGA in the germline V gene.

Points on this clonotype: One junction end does not reproduce the germline sequence, and a read error may be involved. V is TRBV6-2 or TRBV6-3 and J is TRBJ2-1; 8 nucleotides match TRBD2. This CDR3 is built from 15 residues. Germline lookup yields CDR1 MNHEY and CDR2 SVGEGT. The CDR3 sequence is CATRQIGRAYNELFF. The CDR3 DNA is TGTGCCACCCGGCAGATCGGGAGGGCCTACAATGAGCTGTTCTTC.

Worth noting for this clonotype: The germline gene is not matched at one end of the junction; a read error may be the cause. The rearrangement uses TRBV6-5 and TRBJ2-3; possible D gene TRBD1, 7 bases. The CDR3 is 17 amino acids. Germline-derived CDR1 and CDR2 are MNHEY and SVGAGI. The CDR3 nucleotides are TGTGCCAGCAGCTCACTCCCCCTAAGAGGGGGGACAGATACACAGTATTTT. Protein product: CASSSLPLRGGTDTQYF.

Worth noting for this clonotype: The junction shows a germline mismatch at one end, possibly a read error. CDR3 loop: CASGSGGERYF. The DNA of the CDR3 is TGTGCCAGCGGGAGCGGGGGTGAGCGGTATTTC. V usage is TRBV6-5 and J usage is TRBJ2-1; 8 positions agree with TRBD2. CDR1 and CDR2 (germline): MNHEY, SVGAGI. The CDR3 extends over 11 amino acids.